This is a list of T cell receptor beta chains from one sample in a study of response to subunit inactivated influenza vaccine. TCRdb reanalysed the RT-PCR reads using MiXCR and keeps one entry per CDR3 protein. Here the sample spans roughly 650,000 distinct CDR3 sequences, 12% to 15% being singletons. The sample was PBMCs from blood, taken 14 to 15 days before vaccination. The receptors were sampled from a man aged 50-59 years who received an inactivated influenza vaccine. Each CDR3 is given with its conserved first and last residue. A D gene is named only where the DNA matches it firmly. Not all rows give a size; the values are once, few, many and, for expanded clones, a class.

D	J	V	size	DNA	CDR3
TRBD1	TRBJ1-6	TRBV20-1	few	TGCAGTGCTAGCCTCGGACAGGGGGTAAATTCACCCCTCCACTTT	CSASLGQGVNSPLHF
TRBD2	TRBJ2-7	TRBV7-9	.	TGTGCCAGCACCGGGGGGGGTACCTACGAGCAGTACTTC	CASTGGGTYEQYF
TRBD1	TRBJ2-5	TRBV7-9	few	TGTGCCAGCAGCCAGGACAGGGGATGGGGGGAGACCCAGTACTTC	CASSQDRGWGETQYF
.	TRBJ2-1	TRBV6-5	.	TGTGCCAGCAGTTACGCACAGAACAATGAGCAGTTCTTC	CASSYAQNNEQFF
.	TRBJ2-2	TRBV5-6	.	TGTGCCAGCAGCCCGCCGGGGCTTGCGAACACCGCGGAGCTGTTTTTT	CASSPPGLANTAELFF
.	TRBJ1-4	TRBV5-1	.	TGCGCCAGCAGCCTAGGACAGAGAGGCGAAAAACTGTTTTTT	CASSLGQRGEKLFF
TRBD2	TRBJ2-4	TRBV5-1	.	TGCGCCAGCAGCTACCTAGCGGGAGCCGCCAAAAACATTCAGTACTTC	CASSYLAGAAKNIQYF
TRBD2	TRBJ2-7	TRBV15	few	TGTGCCACCAGCAGAGATCGTAAGGGACTAACCGAGCAGTACTTC	CATSRDRKGLTEQYF
.	TRBJ2-5	TRBV11-1	.	TGTGCCAGCAGACGGTCGCGGGGAGAGACCCAGTACTTC	CASRRSRGETQYF
TRBD1	TRBJ2-7	TRBV10-3	many	TGTGCCATCAGTGAGGGGGGACAGCGCCACTACGAGCAGTACTTC	CAISEGGQRHYEQYF
TRBD2	TRBJ2-1	TRBV5-1	.	TGCGCCAGCAGCTCGATACCGGGACTAGTGAGCTCCTACAATGAGCAGTTCTTC	CASSSIPGLVSSYNEQFF
TRBD2	TRBJ2-3	TRBV7-2	.	TGTGCCAGCAGCTTATATGGGACTAGCGTCACAGATACGCAGTATTTT	CASSLYGTSVTDTQYF
.	TRBJ2-5	TRBV4-1	few	TGCGCCAGCAGCCAACGTACGGGGGACGAGACCCAGTACTTC	CASSQRTGDETQYF
TRBD1	TRBJ1-4	TRBV20-1	few	TGCAGTGCTCCAAATTCCGGGACAGTTAATGAAAAACTGTTTTTT	CSAPNSGTVNEKLFF
.	TRBJ1-2	TRBV19	few	TGTGCCAGTAGTATGTTTTCTGTACGCGGACTACACGGCTACACCTTC	CASSMFSVRGLHGYTF
.	TRBJ1-4	TRBV20-1	.	TGCAGTGCTAGTAGGACAGCTAATGAAAAACTGTTTTTT	CSASRTANEKLFF
TRBD2	TRBJ2-3	TRBV29-1	.	TGCAGCGTTGAGGGGACTAGCGGGACAGATACGCAGTATTTT	CSVEGTSGTDTQYF
TRBD2	TRBJ2-5	TRBV20-1	few	TGCAGTGCTAGTCCTCGGCTAGCGGAGCAAGAGACCCAGTACTTC	CSASPRLAEQETQYF
.	TRBJ1-2	TRBV29-1	many	TGCAGCGTTAGAGCTGAGGATGGCTACACCTTC	CSVRAEDGYTF
.	TRBJ1-2	TRBV4-3	.	TGCGCCAGCAGCCAAGAGCTGGGGGCGGACTATGGCTACACCTTC	CASSQELGADYGYTF
TRBD2	TRBJ2-1	TRBV2	few	TGTGCCAGGGGACTAGCGCTCCATGAGCAGTTCTTC	CARGLALHEQFF
.	TRBJ1-1	TRBV5-1	.	TGCGCCAGCAGCTTGGCAACATGGGGGGAAACTGAAGCTTTCTTT	CASSLATWGETEAFF
TRBD1	TRBJ1-1	TRBV5-1	few	TGCGCCAGCAGCGGCGGACAGGGTAGTCGGACTGAAGCTTTCTTT	CASSGGQGSRTEAFF